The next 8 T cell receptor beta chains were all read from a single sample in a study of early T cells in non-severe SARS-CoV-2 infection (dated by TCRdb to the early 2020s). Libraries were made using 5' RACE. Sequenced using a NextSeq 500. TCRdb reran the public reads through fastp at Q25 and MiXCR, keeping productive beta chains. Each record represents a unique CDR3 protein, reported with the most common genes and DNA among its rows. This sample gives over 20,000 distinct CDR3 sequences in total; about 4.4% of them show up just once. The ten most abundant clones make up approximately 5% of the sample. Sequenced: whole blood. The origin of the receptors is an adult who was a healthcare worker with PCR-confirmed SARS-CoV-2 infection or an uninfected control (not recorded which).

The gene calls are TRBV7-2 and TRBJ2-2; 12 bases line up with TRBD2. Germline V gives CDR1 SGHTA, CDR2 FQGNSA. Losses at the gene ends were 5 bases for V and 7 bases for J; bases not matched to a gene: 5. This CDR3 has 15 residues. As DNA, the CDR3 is TGTGCCAGCAGCCCGCTAGCGGGAGGGGACGGGGAGCTGTTTTTT. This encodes CASSPLAGGDGELFF.

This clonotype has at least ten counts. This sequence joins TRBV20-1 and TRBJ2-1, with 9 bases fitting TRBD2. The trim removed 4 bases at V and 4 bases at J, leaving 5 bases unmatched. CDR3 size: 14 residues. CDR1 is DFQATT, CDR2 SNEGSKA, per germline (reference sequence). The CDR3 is CSAISGRIYNEQFF. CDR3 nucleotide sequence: TGCAGTGCTATCAGCGGGAGGATTTACAATGAGCAGTTCTTC.

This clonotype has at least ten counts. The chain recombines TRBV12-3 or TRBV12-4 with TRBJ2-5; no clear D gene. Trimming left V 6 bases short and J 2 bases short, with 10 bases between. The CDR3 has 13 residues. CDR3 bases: TGTGCCAGCAGCCCCTTGGATCAAGAGACCCAGTACTTC. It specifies CASSPLDQETQYF.

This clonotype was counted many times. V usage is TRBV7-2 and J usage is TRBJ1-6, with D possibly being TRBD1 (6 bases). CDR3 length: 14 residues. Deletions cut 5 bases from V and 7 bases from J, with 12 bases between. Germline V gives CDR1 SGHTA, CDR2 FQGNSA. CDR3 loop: CASSHRVDNSPLHF. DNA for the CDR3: TGTGCCAGCAGCCACAGGGTTGACAATTCACCCCTCCACTTT.

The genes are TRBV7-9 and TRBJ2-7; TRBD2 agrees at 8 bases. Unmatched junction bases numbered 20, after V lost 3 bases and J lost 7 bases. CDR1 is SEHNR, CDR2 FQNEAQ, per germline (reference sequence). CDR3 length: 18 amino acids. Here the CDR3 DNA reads TGTGCCAGCAGCTTCCCGGCTGGTTCGGCGGGAGGCACGGGGGAGCAGTACTTC. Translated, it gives CASSFPAGSAGGTGEQYF.

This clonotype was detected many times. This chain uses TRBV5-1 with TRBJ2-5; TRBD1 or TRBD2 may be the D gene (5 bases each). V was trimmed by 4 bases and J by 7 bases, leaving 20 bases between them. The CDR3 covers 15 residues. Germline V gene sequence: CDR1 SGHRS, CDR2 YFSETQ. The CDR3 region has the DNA TGCGCCAGCAGCATTGGGGACCGCGAGTTTGGGACCCAGTACTTC. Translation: CASSIGDREFGTQYF. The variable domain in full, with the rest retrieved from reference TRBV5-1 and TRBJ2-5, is KAGVTQTPRYLIKTRGQQVTLSCSPISGHRSVSWYQQTPGQGLQFLFEYFSETQRNKGNFPGRFSGRQFSNSRSEMNVSTLELGDSALYLCASSIGDREFGTQYFGPGTRLLVL.

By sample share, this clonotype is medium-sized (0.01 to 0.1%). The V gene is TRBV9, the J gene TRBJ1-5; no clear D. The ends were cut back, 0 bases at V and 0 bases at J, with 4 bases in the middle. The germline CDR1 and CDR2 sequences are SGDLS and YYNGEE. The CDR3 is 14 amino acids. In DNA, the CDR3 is TGTGCCAGCAGCGTAGGGCGTAGCAATCAGCCCCAGCATTTT. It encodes CASSVGRSNQPQHF.

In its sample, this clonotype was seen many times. The CDR3 loop is CASSLMGVDTGELFF. CDR3 DNA: TGTGCCAGCAGCTTAATGGGGGTTGACACCGGGGAGCTGTTTTTT. This chain joins TRBV7-3 and TRBJ2-2; D tentatively reads TRBD1 or TRBD2 (5 bases each). The CDR3 spans 15 residues. Germline-derived CDR1 and CDR2 are SGHTA and FQGTGA. V was pared by 1 base and J by 3 bases, with 9 bases between.